A single T cell receptor (beta chain) is shown here with its context. V was clipped by 4 bases and J by 6 bases; unmatched bases: 10. The CDR3 totals 15 residues. The V gene's germline CDR1 is SGHRS and CDR2 YFSETQ. These data belong to a study of blood T cell repertoires in COVID-19. About the study: Both acute and convalescent COVID-19 samples were obtained from the United States, Italy and Spain. T cells, B-cell-depleted T cells, or PBMCs supplied cDNA or gDNA.

Authors' analysis steps: It was from reference gene primer amplification that nucleated cell counts were estimated. The assay was immunoSEQ multiplex PCR, and TCRdb's table has in-frame clones only and misses some. The V and J calls and clone size are taken from that table; D and trimming were inferred from the DNA. This table has roughly 150,000 clones, more than 65% appearing once. The sample was peripheral blood. The gene calls are TRBV5-1 and TRBJ1-2; 9 bases agree with TRBD1. This receptor was taken from a woman older than 75 with acute or convalescent COVID-19. The CDR3 reads CASSPGTGNRDGYTF. The CDR3 DNA follows: TGCGCCAGCAGCCCCGGGACAGGGAACCGGGATGGCTACACCTTC.